Listed below are T cell receptor beta chains from one sample, sequenced in a study of blood T cell repertoires in COVID-19. Clones were sequenced by immunoSEQ multiplex PCR, and TCRdb holds only the in-frame ones, with some missing. Among fewer than 300,000 clones listed, over 65% were seen once. Specimen: peripheral blood. The receptor set was obtained from a woman of 80 years or more with acute or convalescent COVID-19. Both conserved end residues are part of each CDR3. A D gene is named only where the DNA matches it firmly. The listing skips clone size in some rows; elsewhere it reads once, few, many or a size class.

>few|TRBV7-2|15|TRBD1|TRBJ1-5
TGTGCCAGCAGCATGCAGGGGGCTCCAAATCAGCCCCAGCATTTT
CASSMQGAPNQPQHF
>-|TRBV4-1|15|TRBD2|TRBJ2-1
TGCGCCAGCAGCCAAAGCGGTCTAGCGGGAAATGAGCAGTTCTTC
CASSQSGLAGNEQFF
>-|TRBV10-3|16|-|TRBJ2-2
TGTGCCATCAGTGAGACCACGGGGTCGAACACCGGGGAGCTGTTTTTT
CAISETTGSNTGELFF
>-|TRBV19|17|TRBD1|TRBJ1-2
TGTGCCAGTAGTATAACGCAGGGGGCTAAAATAGGAGATGGCTACACCTTC
CASSITQGAKIGDGYTF
>-|TRBV10-2|14|TRBD1|TRBJ1-3
TGCGCCAGCAGAACTCAGGGGGCAGGGAACACCATATATTTT
CASRTQGAGNTIYF
>-|TRBV11-1|13|-|TRBJ2-1
TGTGCCAGCAGCTTCATTAGCGCGGGGGAGCAGTTCTTC
CASSFISAGEQFF
>-|TRBV19|14|-|TRBJ1-1
TGTGCCAGTAGCGGACAGTTTAGGTACACTGAAGCTTTCTTT
CASSGQFRYTEAFF
>once|TRBV18|12|-|TRBJ2-1
TGTGCCAGCTCAGCCCGTTTGAGCGAGCAGTTCTTC
CASSARLSEQFF
>-|TRBV6-2/TRBV6-3|15|TRBD1|TRBJ2-3
TGTGCCAGCAGTTACAAACAGGGGACCACAGATACGCAGTATTTT
CASSYKQGTTDTQYF
>-|TRBV5-4|14|-|TRBJ1-1
TGTGCCAGCAGCTTTCAGGGTCTAGGCACTGAAGCTTTCTTT
CASSFQGLGTEAFF
>-|TRBV6-2/TRBV6-3|15|-|TRBJ1-1
TGTGCCAGCAGTTTCGGCGGAGGGCTGATGACTGAAGCTTTCTTT
CASSFGGGLMTEAFF
>many|TRBV7-8|15|-|TRBJ1-3
TGTGCCAGCAGCTTAATGGGGGGGGCTGGAAACACCATATATTTT
CASSLMGGAGNTIYF
>-|TRBV7-9|15|-|TRBJ1-6
TGTGCCAGCAGCTTACAGGGGCTCTATAATTCACCCCTCCACTTT
CASSLQGLYNSPLHF
>-|TRBV19|13|-|TRBJ2-3
TGTGCCAGTAGTATAAATCAGGGGGATACGCAGTATTTT
CASSINQGDTQYF
>-|TRBV24-1|15|TRBD1|TRBJ2-2
TGTGCCACCAGTCCGGGACAGTTAGACACCGGGGAGCTGTTTTTT
CATSPGQLDTGELFF
>-|TRBV6-5|15|-|TRBJ2-7
TGTGCCAGCATTCCCGGACGGGGGAAATCCTACGAGCAGTACTTC
CASIPGRGKSYEQYF
>-|TRBV7-9|16|-|TRBJ2-1
TGTGCCAGCAGCTTAGCCGGAGGGGGCGCGTCCAATGAGCAGTTCTTC
CASSLAGGGASNEQFF
>-|TRBV3-1/TRBV3-2|17|TRBD1|TRBJ1-6
TGTGCCAGCAGCCAGGGGGCCACCGGGACAGGGGCCTCACCCCTCCACTTT
CASSQGATGTGASPLHF
>once|TRBV6-2/TRBV6-3|15|-|TRBJ1-5
TGTGCCAGCAGTTACGGAGGGATGGGCAATCAGCCCCAGCATTTT
CASSYGGMGNQPQHF
>-|TRBV2|15|TRBD1|TRBJ2-7
TGTGCCAGCACACTCGACAGGGCAACACCTTACGAGCAGTACTTC
CASTLDRATPYEQYF
>few|TRBV7-6|15|TRBD1|TRBJ2-2
TGTGCCAGCAGCCCCGACAGGGGGTTTACCGGGGAGCTGTTTTTT
CASSPDRGFTGELFF
>few|TRBV12-5|12|-|TRBJ2-1
TGTGCTAGTGGTTTGATAGGAGCTGAGCAGTTCTTC
CASGLIGAEQFF
>-|TRBV6-5|12|TRBD1|TRBJ1-1
TGTGCCAGCAGTTTCCTACAGGGACAGGCTTTCTTT
CASSFLQGQAFF
>-|TRBV2|14|TRBD1|TRBJ2-7
TGTGCCAGCAGTGAAGCTAGGGGGCCCTACGAGCAGTACTTC
CASSEARGPYEQYF
>-|TRBV5-1|14|-|TRBJ1-3
TGCGCCAGCAGCTCGGGTAGCTCTGGAAACACCATATATTTT
CASSSGSSGNTIYF
>-|TRBV5-4|16|TRBD1|TRBJ1-1
TGTGCCAGCAGCTTGGGCGCCGGGACAGGAGGCACTGAAGCTTTCTTT
CASSLGAGTGGTEAFF
>-|TRBV6-5|13|TRBD1|TRBJ1-5
TGTGCCAGCAGGCCGACAGGGGATCAGCCCCAGCATTTT
CASRPTGDQPQHF
>-|TRBV19|15|TRBD1|TRBJ1-1
TGTGCCAGTAGTCCACCAAACAGGGGAGGCACTGAAGCTTTCTTT
CASSPPNRGGTEAFF
>-|TRBV29-1|15|-|TRBJ2-1
TGCAGCGTTGAATTGTCCGGGAGCTCCTACAATGAGCAGTTCTTC
CSVELSGSSYNEQFF
>-|TRBV6-5|14|-|TRBJ1-4
TGTGCCAGCAGGAGGGAGGGCGGTGATGAAAAACTGTTTTTT
CASRREGGDEKLFF